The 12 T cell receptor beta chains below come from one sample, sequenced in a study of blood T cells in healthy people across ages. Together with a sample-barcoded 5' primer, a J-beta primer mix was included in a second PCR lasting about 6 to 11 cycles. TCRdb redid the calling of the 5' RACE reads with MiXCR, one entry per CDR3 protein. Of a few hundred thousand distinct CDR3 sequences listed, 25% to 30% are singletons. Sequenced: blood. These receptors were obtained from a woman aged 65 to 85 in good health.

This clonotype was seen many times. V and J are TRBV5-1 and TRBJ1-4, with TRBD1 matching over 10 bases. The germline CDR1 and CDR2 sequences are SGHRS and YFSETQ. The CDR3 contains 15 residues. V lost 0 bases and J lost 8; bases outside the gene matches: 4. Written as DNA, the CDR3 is TGCGCCAGCAGCTTGGCTGGGACAGGGGACGAAAAACTGTTTTTT. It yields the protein CASSLAGTGDEKLFF.

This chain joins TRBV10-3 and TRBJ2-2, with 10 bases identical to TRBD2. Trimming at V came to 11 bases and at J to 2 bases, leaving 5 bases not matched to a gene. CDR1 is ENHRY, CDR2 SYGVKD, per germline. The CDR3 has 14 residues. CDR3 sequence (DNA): TGTGCCTCAGAGCGGGGGGGCAACACCGGGGAGCTGTTTTTT. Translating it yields CASERGGNTGELFF.

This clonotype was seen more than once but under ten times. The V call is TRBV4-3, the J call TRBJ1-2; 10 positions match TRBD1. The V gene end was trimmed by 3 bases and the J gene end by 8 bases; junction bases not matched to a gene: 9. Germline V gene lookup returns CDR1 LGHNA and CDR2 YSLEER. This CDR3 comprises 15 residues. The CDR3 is CASSHQTGGFGGYTF. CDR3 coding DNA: TGCGCCAGCAGCCACCAGACAGGGGGCTTCGGCGGCTACACCTTC.

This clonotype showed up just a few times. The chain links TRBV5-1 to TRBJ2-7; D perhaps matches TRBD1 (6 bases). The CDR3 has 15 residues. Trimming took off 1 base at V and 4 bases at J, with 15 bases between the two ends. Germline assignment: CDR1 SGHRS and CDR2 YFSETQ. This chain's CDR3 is CASSLTGLRPYEQYF. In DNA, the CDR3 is TGCGCCAGCAGCTTGACAGGGCTCCGACCATACGAGCAGTACTTC.

In DNA form, the CDR3 reads TGTGCCAGCAGCCTAAGACCCTCTAACTCCTACGAGCAGTACTTC. This gives the protein CASSLRPSNSYEQYF. V is TRBV11-3 and J is TRBJ2-5; D is uncertain. TRBJ2-7 explains the end of the DNA better; the J call may be wrong. Germline assignment: CDR1 SGHNT and CDR2 YENEEA. This CDR3 is 15 amino acids long.

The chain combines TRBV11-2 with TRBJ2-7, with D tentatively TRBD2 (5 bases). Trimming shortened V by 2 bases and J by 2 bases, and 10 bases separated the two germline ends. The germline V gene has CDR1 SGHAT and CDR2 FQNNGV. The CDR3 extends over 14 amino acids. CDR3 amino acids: CASSLIASTYEQYF. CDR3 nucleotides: TGTGCCAGCAGCTTAATAGCGTCTACCTACGAGCAGTACTTC.

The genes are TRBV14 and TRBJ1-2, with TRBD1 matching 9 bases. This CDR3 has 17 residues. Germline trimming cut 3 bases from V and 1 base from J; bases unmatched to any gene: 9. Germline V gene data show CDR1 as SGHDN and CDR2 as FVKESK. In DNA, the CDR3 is TGTGCCAGCAGCCAGTCCCGGGACAGGGACCTTAACTATGGCTACACCTTC. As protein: CASSQSRDRDLNYGYTF.

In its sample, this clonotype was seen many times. The CDR3 nucleotides read TGTGCCAGCTCACCATCCGGATACACAGATACGCAGTATTTT. Protein product: CASSPSGYTDTQYF. The chain uses TRBV18 and TRBJ2-3; unclear D gene. The germline V gene has CDR1 KGHSH and CDR2 LQKENI. The CDR3 runs to 14 residues. Trimming cost V 2 bases and J 2 bases, with 8 bases left between them.

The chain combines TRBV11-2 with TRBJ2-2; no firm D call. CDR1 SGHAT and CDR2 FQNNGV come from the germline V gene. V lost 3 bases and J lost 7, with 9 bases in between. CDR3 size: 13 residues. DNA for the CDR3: TGTGCCAGCAGCTTGACGGAGATCGGGGAGCTGTTTTTT. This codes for CASSLTEIGELFF.

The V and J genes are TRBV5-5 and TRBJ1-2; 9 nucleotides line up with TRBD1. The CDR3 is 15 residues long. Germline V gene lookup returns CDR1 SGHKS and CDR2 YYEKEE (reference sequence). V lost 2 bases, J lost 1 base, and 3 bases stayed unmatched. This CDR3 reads CASSLMGQGNYGYTF. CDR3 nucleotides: TGTGCCAGCAGCTTAATGGGACAGGGTAACTATGGCTACACCTTC.

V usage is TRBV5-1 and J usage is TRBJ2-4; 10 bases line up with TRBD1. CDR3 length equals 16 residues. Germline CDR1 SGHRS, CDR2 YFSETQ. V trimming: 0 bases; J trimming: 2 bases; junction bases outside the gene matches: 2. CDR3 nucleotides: TGCGCCAGCAGCTTGGGACAGGGGGCATCCAAAAACATTCAGTACTTC. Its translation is CASSLGQGASKNIQYF.

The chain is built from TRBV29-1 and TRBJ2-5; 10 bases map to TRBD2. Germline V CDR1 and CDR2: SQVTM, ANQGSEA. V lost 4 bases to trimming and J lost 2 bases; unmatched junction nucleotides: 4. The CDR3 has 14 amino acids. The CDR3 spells CSVGVAGGQETQYF. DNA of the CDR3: TGCAGCGTTGGGGTAGCGGGGGGACAAGAGACCCAGTACTTC. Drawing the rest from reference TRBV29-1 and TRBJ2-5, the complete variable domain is SAVISQKPSRDICQRGTSLTIQCQVDSQVTMMFWYRQQPGQSLTLIATANQGSEATYESGFVIDKFPISRPNLTFSTLTVSNMSPEDSSIYLCSVGVAGGQETQYFGPGTRLLVL.